This T cell receptor beta chain was recovered during a study of Graves' ophthalmopathy and Graves' hyperthyroidism. Amplified TCR beta CDR3 regions were obtained using RNA transcripts as template. RT-PCR with HTBI primers came first, then second-round multiplex PCR. TCRdb redid the calling of the multiplex PCR reads with MiXCR, one entry per CDR3 protein. The sample lists nearly 400,000 distinct CDR3 sequences, around 19% occurring once. The CDR3 contains 14 residues. Between the trimmed V and J ends, which lost 7 bases and 0 bases, there was a span of 10 bases. From germline, CDR1 is MNHEY and CDR2 SVGEGT.

The V call is TRBV6-2 or TRBV6-3, the J call TRBJ2-4; D unclear. This TCR came from a woman aged 18-35 years with Graves' ophthalmopathy. The sample taken for sequencing was peripheral blood. CDR3: CASKDPVAKNIQYF. CDR3 nucleotides: TGTGCCAGCAAAGACCCGGTAGCCAAAAACATTCAGTACTTC.